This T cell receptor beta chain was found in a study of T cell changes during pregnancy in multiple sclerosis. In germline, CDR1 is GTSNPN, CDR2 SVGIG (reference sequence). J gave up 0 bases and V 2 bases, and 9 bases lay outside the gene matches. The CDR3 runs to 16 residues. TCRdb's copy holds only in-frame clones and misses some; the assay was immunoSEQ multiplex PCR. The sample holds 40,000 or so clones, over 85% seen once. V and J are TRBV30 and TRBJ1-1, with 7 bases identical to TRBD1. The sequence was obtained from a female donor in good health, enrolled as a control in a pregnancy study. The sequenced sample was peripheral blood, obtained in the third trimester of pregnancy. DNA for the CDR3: TGTGCCTGGAGTTTCCTCACAGGGGCCGTGAACACTGAAGCTTTCTTT. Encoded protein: CAWSFLTGAVNTEAFF.